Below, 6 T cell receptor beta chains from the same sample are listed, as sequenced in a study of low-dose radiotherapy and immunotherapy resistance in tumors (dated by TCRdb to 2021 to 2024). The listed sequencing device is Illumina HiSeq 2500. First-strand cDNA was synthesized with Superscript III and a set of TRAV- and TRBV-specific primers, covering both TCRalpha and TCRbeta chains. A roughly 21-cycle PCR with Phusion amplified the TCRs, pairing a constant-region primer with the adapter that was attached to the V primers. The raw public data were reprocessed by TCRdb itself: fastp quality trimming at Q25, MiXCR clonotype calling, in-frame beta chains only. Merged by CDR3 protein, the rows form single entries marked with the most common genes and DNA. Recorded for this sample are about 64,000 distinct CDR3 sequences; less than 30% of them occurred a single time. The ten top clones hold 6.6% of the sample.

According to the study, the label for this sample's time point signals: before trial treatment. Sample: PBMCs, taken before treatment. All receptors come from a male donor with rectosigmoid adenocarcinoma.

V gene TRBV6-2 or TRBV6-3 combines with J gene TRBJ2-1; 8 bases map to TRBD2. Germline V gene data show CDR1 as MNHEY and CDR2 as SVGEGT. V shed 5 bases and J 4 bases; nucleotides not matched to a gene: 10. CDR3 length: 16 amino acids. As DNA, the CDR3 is TGTGCCAGCAGTGAGCTCCTAGCGGGCCCTTACAATGAGCAGTTCTTC. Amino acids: CASSELLAGPYNEQFF.

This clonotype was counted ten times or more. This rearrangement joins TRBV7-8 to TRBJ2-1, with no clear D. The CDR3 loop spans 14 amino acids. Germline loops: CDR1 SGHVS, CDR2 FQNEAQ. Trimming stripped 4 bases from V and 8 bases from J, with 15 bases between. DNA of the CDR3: TGTGCCAGCAGCTCCGAGGAAATTTCTCATGAGCAGTTCTTC. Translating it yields CASSSEEISHEQFF.

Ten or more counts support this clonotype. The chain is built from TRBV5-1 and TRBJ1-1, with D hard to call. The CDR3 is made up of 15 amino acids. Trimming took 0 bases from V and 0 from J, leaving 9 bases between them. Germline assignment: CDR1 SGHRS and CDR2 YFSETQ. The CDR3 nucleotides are TGCGCCAGCAGCTTGGCCGCAACGTTGAACACTGAAGCTTTCTTT. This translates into CASSLAATLNTEAFF.

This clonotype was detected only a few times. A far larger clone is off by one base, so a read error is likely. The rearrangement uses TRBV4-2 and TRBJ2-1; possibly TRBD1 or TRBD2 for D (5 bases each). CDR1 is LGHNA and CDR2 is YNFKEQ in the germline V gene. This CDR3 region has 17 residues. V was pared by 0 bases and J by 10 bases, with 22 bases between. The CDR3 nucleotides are TGTGCCAGCAGCCAAGATCCCCGGGGCAGCCGTCCCTACGAGCAGTTCTTC. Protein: CASSQDPRGSRPYEQFF.

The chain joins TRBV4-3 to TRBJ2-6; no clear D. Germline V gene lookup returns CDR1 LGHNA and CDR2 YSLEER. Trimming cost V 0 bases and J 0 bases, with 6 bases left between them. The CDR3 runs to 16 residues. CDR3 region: CASSQEHLSGANVLTF. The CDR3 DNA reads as TGCGCCAGCAGCCAAGAGCACCTCTCTGGGGCCAACGTCCTGACTTTC.

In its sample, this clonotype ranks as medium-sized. The CDR3 is CASLTGQATTNEKLFF. The CDR3 nucleotides are TGTGCCAGCCTGACAGGGCAGGCCACAACTAATGAAAAACTGTTTTTT. V is TRBV2 and J is TRBJ1-4, with 7 bases aligning to TRBD1. V lost 8 bases and J lost 0; bases outside the gene matches: 9. The germline CDR1 and CDR2 sequences are SNHLY and FYNNEI. The CDR3 has 16 amino acids.